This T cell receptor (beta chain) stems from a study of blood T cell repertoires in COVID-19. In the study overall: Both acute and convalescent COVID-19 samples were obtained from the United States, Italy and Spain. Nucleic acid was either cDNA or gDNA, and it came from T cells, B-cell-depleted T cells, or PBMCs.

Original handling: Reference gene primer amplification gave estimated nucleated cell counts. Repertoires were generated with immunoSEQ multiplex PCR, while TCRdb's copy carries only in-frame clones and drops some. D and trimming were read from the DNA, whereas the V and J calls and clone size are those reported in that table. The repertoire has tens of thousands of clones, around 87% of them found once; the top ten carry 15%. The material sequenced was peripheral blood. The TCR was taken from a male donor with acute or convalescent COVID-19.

CDR3: CASTTLTAYYGYTF. The DNA of the CDR3 is TGTGCCAGCACAACATTGACAGCTTACTATGGCTACACCTTC. V gene TRBV6-5 combines with J gene TRBJ1-2; a weak D match, TRBD1 (5 bases). Germline V gene lookup returns CDR1 MNHEY and CDR2 SVGAGI. The CDR3 has 14 residues. The V end was cut by 7 bases, the J end by 3 bases, with 15 bases between.